The rows below give T cell receptor beta chains drawn from one sample of a study of T cell repertoires in cytomegalovirus infection. TCRdb fed the reads into MiXCR, producing one record per CDR3 protein. The top ten hold roughly 2.8% of the sample, which has about 740,000 distinct CDR3 sequences, 35% seen once. Source material: PBMCs. The receptors derive from a human donor in good health (CMV status not recorded). Some clones in this sample may be carry-over from other donors' samples. The conserved cysteine and the conserved F or W are not part of the CDR3 here. The order of the fields is D gene, V gene, J gene, CDR3 protein. The D gene is left open where the match is weak.

NA,TRBV28,TRBJ1-5,ASSFVGYSNQPQH
NA,TRBV28,TRBJ1-2,ASSLVGFGYT
TRBD1,TRBV20-1,TRBJ1-5,SAQKQGAFQPQH
TRBD1,TRBV6-8,TRBJ2-1,ASSLGQPEQF
NA,TRBV5-1,TRBJ1-4,ASSRSGTRGDEKLF
TRBD1,TRBV27,TRBJ2-7,ASRRTGGNEQY
TRBD2,TRBV7-9,TRBJ2-7,ASSPTGTSTSEQY
TRBD2,TRBV28,TRBJ2-5,ASTPRGLAGPEETQY
NA,TRBV4-1,TRBJ2-3,ASSHVMRSSTDTQY
NA,TRBV27,TRBJ1-3,ASRSEGNTIY
TRBD2,TRBV20-1,TRBJ2-2,SARDLTSGRTGELF
TRBD2,TRBV6-1,TRBJ2-7,ASTPPTGGFNEQY
NA,TRBV12-3/TRBV12-4,TRBJ2-7,ASSFWGYEQY
NA,TRBV20-1,TRBJ2-5,SARGGEGMSQETQY
NA,TRBV6-6,TRBJ1-1,ASSYSSQGFTEAF
TRBD1,TRBV5-1,TRBJ2-7,ASSFLLSGTGVSEQY
NA,TRBV11-2,TRBJ2-7,ASSFTGFHEQY
TRBD1,TRBV28,TRBJ2-5,ASRGTGTGGIETQY
TRBD1,TRBV5-1,TRBJ1-2,ASTTGEAYGYT
NA,TRBV5-1,TRBJ2-6,ASSLGASGANVLT
NA,TRBV28,TRBJ1-1,ASSLVATEAF
TRBD1,TRBV29-1,TRBJ1-1,SVDSGQELMNTEAF
TRBD1,TRBV6-2/TRBV6-3,TRBJ1-2,ASTDRAFDYT
NA,TRBV7-9,TRBJ2-7,ASSGQDLARTYEQY
TRBD1,TRBV2,TRBJ2-1,ASSADRGSGNEQF
TRBD2,TRBV27,TRBJ2-1,ASIRLAGRNEQF
NA,TRBV7-6,TRBJ2-5,ASSSDRLAETQY
TRBD1,TRBV12-3/TRBV12-4,TRBJ1-3,ASSRDRAHTIY
NA,TRBV10-3,TRBJ2-1,AISGGPSSYNEQF
NA,TRBV15,TRBJ1-4,ATSTDRLLGLLNEKLF
NA,TRBV7-2,TRBJ1-1,ASSVQGGLTEAF
NA,TRBV7-2,TRBJ2-6,ASSLMGSGANVLT
TRBD1,TRBV20-1,TRBJ2-2,SASFIDTGTGGTGYTGELF
TRBD1,TRBV6-8,TRBJ1-1,ARSTHRGSLTEAF
NA,TRBV7-9,TRBJ1-1,ASSSGGGLTNTEAF
NA,TRBV11-2,TRBJ2-3,ASSLSPPGGTDTQY
TRBD2,TRBV28,TRBJ2-1,ASKIAGEGNEQF
TRBD2,TRBV28,TRBJ2-5,ASSLWGGEVSRETQY
NA,TRBV10-3,TRBJ2-5,AIREEKTQY
NA,TRBV18,TRBJ1-2,ASSPGSTVANYGYT
NA,TRBV7-9,TRBJ2-2,ASSLGGRGPGELF
NA,TRBV19,TRBJ1-2,ASRRGLATPNYGYT
NA,TRBV24-1,TRBJ2-1,ATSGLGIHEQF
NA,TRBV28,TRBJ2-7,ASTSRESGGQY
NA,TRBV12-3/TRBV12-4,TRBJ1-1,ASTLELNTEAF
TRBD1,TRBV4-1,TRBJ1-1,ASSASRTGTEAF
NA,TRBV27,TRBJ2-1,ASSSGPFWF
NA,TRBV2,TRBJ2-3,ASSPRDTASTDTQY
NA,TRBV7-2,TRBJ2-1,ASSLVGPPV
NA,TRBV28,TRBJ2-7,ASSLWMKYYEQY
NA,TRBV7-6,TRBJ2-1,ASSLVGIGYNEQF
TRBD2,TRBV28,TRBJ2-5,ASSNIAGSAQETQY
NA,TRBV7-8,TRBJ1-2,ASSPTEDYGYT
NA,TRBV19,TRBJ2-1,ASSGGSTSYYNEQF
NA,TRBV28,TRBJ1-4,ATCPGVNEKLF